One TCR beta chain is described in this entry. The entry originates in a study of OX40 agonist ivuxolimab in advanced cancers. Looking at the study overall: Intravenous ivuxolimab at 0.01 to 10 mg/kg was given to patients every 2 weeks. Having had anti-PD-1, anti-PD-L1 or anti-CTLA-4 therapy before was allowed, and 40% to 45% had some.

This table comes from immunoSEQ multiplex PCR, and its TCRdb copy is limited to in-frame clones, with some not included. The profile shows 40,000 to 65,000 clones, almost 85% of them singletons. Blood specimens came from baseline, cycle 4 day 1, and cycle 7 day 1. The specimen was CD4+ or CD8+ T cells sorted from blood, collected in a trial of the OX40 agonist ivuxolimab. The TCR originated in an adult with an advanced solid tumor such as melanoma, head and neck, liver or kidney cancer.

The CDR3 spells CASLGMGETQYF. CDR3 nucleotides: TGTGCCAGTTTAGGTATGGGTGAGACCCAGTACTTC. The V gene is TRBV5-6, the J gene TRBJ2-5, with D hard to call. The V end lost 8 bases, the J end lost 5 bases, and 13 bases lay between the germline ends. This CDR3 is built from 12 residues. The germline CDR1 and CDR2 sequences are SGHDT and YYEEEE.